This TCR beta chain is from a study of beta chain features in type 1 diabetes. As for the study in general: Across all samples, roughly 100,000,000 sorted cells were examined. Study observations and caveats: High-TCR-expressing cells could be over-represented by cDNA sequencing. A pattern of fewer insertions and more deletions at VDJ junctions was seen in type 1 diabetes patients. Moderate but significant shortening of TCRB CDR3s was recorded in all four CD4+ subsets from Type 1 diabetes patients.

CD4+ naive, central memory, regulatory and stem cell-like memory subsets were isolated by sorting on CD45RO/CCR7/CD25/CD127/CD95/CD27. The authors reverse transcribed all of the isolated RNA, so sequencing captured expressed TCRB transcripts. Assay: immunoSEQ multiplex PCR; the TCRdb copy retains only in-frame clones and omits some. Altogether approximately 240,000 clones are present, around 15% being singletons, with the ten largest covering 0.07% to 0.095%. A few counts support this clone. Its antigen is unknown. This receptor was taken from a man aged 25 to 40 with type 1 diabetes. The sequenced material came from naive CD4+ T cells from blood.

The CDR3 DNA reads TGTGCCAGCACCCCGCCGACCAACCAAGAGACCCAGTACTTC. Its translation: CASTPPTNQETQYF. This chain uses TRBV7-9 with TRBJ2-5; D call uncertain. Trimming removed 7 bases from V and 0 bases from J, with 12 bases in between. The germline CDR1 and CDR2 sequences are SEHNR and FQNEAQ (reference sequence). This CDR3 has 14 residues.